This T cell receptor delta chain was documented in a study of gamma delta lymphoproliferative disorders and STAT genes (dated by TCRdb to between 2018 and 2020). Looking at the study overall: The LymphoTrack Dx TCRG Assay was used to prepare gamma-chain libraries from at least 50 ng of genomic DNA. Because no corresponding Invivoscribe delta assay was available, delta-chain libraries were prepared according to the standard operating procedure of the EuroClonality-NGS working group. The study profiled TCR gamma and delta CDR3 repertoires by deep sequencing in Tgammadelta lymphoproliferative disease patients and healthy controls, within a larger immunophenotypic and STAT-mutation study. To confirm the results, all delta-chain samples and two gamma-chain samples were sequenced a second time. The paper as a whole reports these results and caveats: In whole-repertoire clustering, patient gamma repertoires grouped separately from healthy controls, whereas delta repertoires showed no separation between groups. T cells in controls likely covered a range of maturation stages, whereas leukemic cells were skewed toward terminal effectors, which could potentially limit comparisons between patients and controls. According to the authors, NGS specificity may be reduced at low frequencies, so whether leukemic clones are public or private needs confirmation. Nearly all major gamma and delta clonotypes of patients were found to be public, being shared with at least one healthy donor, and only a couple of gamma clonotypes were found to be private to disease.

CDR3 length: 19 amino acids, cysteine to phenylalanine. CDR3 DNA only is kept here, 57 bases in frame from base 1. CDR1 and CDR2 are read off the germline V gene as GEAIGNYY and EKD. Trimmed from V: 1 base; trimmed from J: 0 bases; junction bases lacking a gene match: 14. In both library preparation methods, multiplex PCR was run with primers aimed at the conserved V and J regions of the TCR genes. Amplicons were purified, pooled and sequenced on an Illumina MiSeq platform. In the paper's pipeline: V(D)J alignment, clonotype assembly and translation were handled by MiXCR, while functionality assessment and CDR3 repertoire analyses were done with VDJtools. CDR3 followed the IMGT definition, and analyses included only productive sequences that used functional genes, leaving out ORF genes and pseudogenes. A custom Python script was used to search all patients and controls for identical amino acid CDR3s of major clonotypes (frequency >=5%). A one-sided non-parametric Wilcoxon test was used to compare clonotype frequencies between patients and controls. Public reads were reanalyzed in TCRdb with CATT, and rows carrying the same DNA were merged afterwards. What appears here as the V and J calls and clone size reflects TCRdb's work, not the paper's. The sample table records about 990 delta-chain clones; more than 2% of these occur just once. Clones ranked in the top ten supply around 73% of the sample.

For both patients and controls, peripheral blood mononuclear cells were isolated, and the genomic DNA from these cells was used for TCR sequencing. The control group consisted of about 23 healthy adult blood donors (median age 64 years; approximately 12 males and around 11 females) who were matched to the patients for age and sex. This clone came up many times. Its antigen specificity is not known. TCRdb lists the protein of a much larger clone for this DNA, which differs at residue 13, so this is likely a read error; the protein given here is translated from the DNA itself. The TCR sequence derives from a human donor in good health. The specimen was blood. This sequence uses TRDV2 and TRDJ1; 9 junctional bases match TRDD3. CDR3 sequence: CACDTVIPSTGGDTDKLIF. At the DNA level, the sequence is TGTGCCTGTGACACGGTTATTCCGTCTACTGGGGGAGACACCGATAAACTCATCTTT.